This T cell receptor (beta chain) is drawn from a study of a mutant IDH1 vaccine in newly diagnosed glioma. In regard to this clone: Its antigen is currently unknown.

Sequencing used immunoSEQ multiplex PCR; TCRdb keeps in-frame clones, though not all of them. The sample carries around 44,000 clones, approximately 79% recorded once. Time point meaning: week 35, safety follow-up. Each dose delivered 300 ug of mutant IDH1 20-mer peptide subcutaneously with imiquimod. Eight vaccinations reached patients in weeks 1, 3, 5, 7, 11, 15, 19 and 23. This TCR came from a man in his forties with glioma. Here the sequenced sample was PBMCs, taken from a glioma patient whose treatment included an IDH1 peptide vaccine.

The CDR3 sequence is CASSEEVASGGKNIQYF. DNA of the CDR3: TGTGCCAGCAGTGAAGAGGTGGCTAGCGGGGGCAAAAACATTCAGTACTTC. This rearrangement joins TRBV2 to TRBJ2-4; 10 nucleotides align to TRBD2. J was trimmed by 3 bases and V by 1 base; bases with no gene match: 6. Germline lookup yields CDR1 SNHLY and CDR2 FYNNEI. This CDR3 comprises 17 residues.